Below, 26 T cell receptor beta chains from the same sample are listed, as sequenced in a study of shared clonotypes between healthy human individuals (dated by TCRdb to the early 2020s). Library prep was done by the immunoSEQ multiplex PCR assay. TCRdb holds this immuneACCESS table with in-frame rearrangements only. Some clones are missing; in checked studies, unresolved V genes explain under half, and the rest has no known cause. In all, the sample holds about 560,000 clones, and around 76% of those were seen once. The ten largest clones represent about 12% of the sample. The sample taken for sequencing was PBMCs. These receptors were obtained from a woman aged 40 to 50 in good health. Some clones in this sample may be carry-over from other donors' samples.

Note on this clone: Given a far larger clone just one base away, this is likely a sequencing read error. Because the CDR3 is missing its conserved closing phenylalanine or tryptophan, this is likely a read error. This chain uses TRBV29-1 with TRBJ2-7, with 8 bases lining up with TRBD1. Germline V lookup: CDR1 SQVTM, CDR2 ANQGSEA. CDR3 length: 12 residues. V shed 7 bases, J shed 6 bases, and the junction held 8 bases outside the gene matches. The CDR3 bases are TGCAGCGGGGGGACAGGCGAACTCGAGCAGTACCTC. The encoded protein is CSGGTGELEQYL.

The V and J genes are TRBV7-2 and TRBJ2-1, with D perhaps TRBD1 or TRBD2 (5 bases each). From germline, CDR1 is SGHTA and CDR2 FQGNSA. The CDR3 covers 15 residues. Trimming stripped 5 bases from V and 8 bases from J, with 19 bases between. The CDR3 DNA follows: TGTGCCAGCAGCCCCGACTACTCCCGGGGCGATGAGCAGTTCTTC. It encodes CASSPDYSRGDEQFF.

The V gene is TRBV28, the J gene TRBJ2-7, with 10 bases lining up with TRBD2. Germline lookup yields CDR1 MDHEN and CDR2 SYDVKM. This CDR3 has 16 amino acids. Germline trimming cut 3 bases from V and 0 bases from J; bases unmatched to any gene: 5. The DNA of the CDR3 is TGTGCCAGCAGTTTTCTGGCTAGCGGGAGCTCCTACGAGCAGTACTTC. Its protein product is CASSFLASGSSYEQYF.

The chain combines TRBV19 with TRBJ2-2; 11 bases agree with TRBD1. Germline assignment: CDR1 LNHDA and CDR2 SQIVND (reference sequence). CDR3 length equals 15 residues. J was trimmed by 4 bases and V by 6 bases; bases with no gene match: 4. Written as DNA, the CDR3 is TGTGCCAGTAGCGTGGGACAGGGGGTCACCGGGGAGCTGTTTTTT. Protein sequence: CASSVGQGVTGELFF.

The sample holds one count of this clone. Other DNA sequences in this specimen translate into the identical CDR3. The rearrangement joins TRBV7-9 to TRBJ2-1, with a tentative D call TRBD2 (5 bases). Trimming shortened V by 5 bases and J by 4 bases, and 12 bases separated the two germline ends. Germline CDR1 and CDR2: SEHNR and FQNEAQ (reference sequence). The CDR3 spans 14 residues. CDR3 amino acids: CASSLGGRYNEQFF. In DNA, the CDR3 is TGTGCCAGCAGCCTGGGTGGGAGATACAATGAGCAGTTCTTC.

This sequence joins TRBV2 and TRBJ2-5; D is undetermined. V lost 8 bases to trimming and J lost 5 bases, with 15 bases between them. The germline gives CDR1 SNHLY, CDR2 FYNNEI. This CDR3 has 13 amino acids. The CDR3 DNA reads TGTGCCAGCCGGACGGATCCAGTCGAGACCCAGTACTTC. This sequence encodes CASRTDPVETQYF. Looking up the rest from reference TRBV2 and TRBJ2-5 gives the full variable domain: EPEVTQTPSHQVTQMGQEVILRCVPISNHLYFYWYRQILGQKVEFLVSFYNNEISEKSEIFDDQFSVERPDGSNFTLKIRSTKLEDSAMYFCASRTDPVETQYFGPGTRLLVL.

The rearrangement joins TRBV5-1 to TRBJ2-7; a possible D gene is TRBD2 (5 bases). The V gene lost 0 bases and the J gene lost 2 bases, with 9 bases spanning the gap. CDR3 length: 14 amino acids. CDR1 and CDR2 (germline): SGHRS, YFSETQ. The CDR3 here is CASSLEGVTYEQYF. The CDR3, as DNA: TGCGCCAGCAGCTTGGAGGGAGTTACCTACGAGCAGTACTTC. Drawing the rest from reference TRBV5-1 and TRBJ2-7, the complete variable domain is KAGVTQTPRYLIKTRGQQVTLSCSPISGHRSVSWYQQTPGQGLQFLFEYFSETQRNKGNFPGRFSGRQFSNSRSEMNVSTLELGDSALYLCASSLEGVTYEQYFGPGTRLTVT.

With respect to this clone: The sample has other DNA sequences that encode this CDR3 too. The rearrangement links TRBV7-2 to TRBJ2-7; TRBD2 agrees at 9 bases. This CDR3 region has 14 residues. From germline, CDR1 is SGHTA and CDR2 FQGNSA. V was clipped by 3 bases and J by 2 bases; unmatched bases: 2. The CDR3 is CASSLAGGPYEQYF. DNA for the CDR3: TGTGCCAGCAGCTTGGCGGGAGGGCCCTACGAGCAGTACTTC.

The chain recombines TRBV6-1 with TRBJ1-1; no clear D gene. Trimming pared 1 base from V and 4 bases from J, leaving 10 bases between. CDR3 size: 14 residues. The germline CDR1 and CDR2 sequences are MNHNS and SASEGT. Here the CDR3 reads CASSEDMGSTEAFF. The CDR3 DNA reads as TGTGCCAGCAGTGAAGACATGGGTAGCACTGAAGCTTTCTTT.

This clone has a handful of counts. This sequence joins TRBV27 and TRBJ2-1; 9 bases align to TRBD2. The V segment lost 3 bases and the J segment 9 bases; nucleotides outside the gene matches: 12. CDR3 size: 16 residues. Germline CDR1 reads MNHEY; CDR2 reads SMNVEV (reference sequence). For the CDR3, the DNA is TGTGCCAGCAGTTTGTCGGGACTAGCTAAGATTGGTGAGCAGTTCTTC. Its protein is CASSLSGLAKIGEQFF.

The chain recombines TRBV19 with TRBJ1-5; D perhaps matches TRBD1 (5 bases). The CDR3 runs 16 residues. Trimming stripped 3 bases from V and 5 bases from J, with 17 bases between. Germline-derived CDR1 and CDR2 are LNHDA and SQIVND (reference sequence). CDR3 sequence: CASSIASGPGDQPQHF. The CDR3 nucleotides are TGTGCCAGTAGTATTGCGTCGGGGCCAGGCGATCAGCCCCAGCATTTT.

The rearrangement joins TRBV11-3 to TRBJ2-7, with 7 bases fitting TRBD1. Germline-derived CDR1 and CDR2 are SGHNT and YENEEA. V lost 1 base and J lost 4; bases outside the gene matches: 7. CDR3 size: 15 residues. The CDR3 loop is CASSLGTGTAYEQYF. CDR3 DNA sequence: TGTGCCAGCAGCTTAGGTACCGGGACAGCATACGAGCAGTACTTC.

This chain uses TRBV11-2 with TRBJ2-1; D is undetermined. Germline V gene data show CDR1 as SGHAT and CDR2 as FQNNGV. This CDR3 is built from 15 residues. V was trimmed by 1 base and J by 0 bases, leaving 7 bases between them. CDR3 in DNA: TGTGCCAGCAGCTTAGCAGCGAGCTCCTACAATGAGCAGTTCTTC. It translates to CASSLAASSYNEQFF.

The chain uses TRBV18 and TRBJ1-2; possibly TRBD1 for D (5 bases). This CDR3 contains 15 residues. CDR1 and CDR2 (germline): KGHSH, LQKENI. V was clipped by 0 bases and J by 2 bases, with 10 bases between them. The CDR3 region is CASSPPPGTNYGYTF. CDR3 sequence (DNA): TGTGCCAGCTCACCACCGCCAGGGACGAACTATGGCTACACCTTC.

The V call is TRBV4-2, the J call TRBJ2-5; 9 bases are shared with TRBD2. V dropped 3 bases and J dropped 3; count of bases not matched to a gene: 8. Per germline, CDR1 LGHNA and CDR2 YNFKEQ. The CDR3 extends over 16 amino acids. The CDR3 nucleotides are TGTGCCAGCAGCCAGCGGGGGGGGCTAGCGGAAGAGACCCAGTACTTC. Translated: CASSQRGGLAEETQYF.

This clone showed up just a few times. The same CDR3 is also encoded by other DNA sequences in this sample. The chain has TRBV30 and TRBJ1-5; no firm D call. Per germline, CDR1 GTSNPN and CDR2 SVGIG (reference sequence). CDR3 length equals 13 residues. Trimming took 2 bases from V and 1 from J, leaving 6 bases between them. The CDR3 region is CAWSLGSNQPQHF. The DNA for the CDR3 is TGTGCCTGGAGTCTGGGGAGCAATCAGCCCCAGCATTTT.

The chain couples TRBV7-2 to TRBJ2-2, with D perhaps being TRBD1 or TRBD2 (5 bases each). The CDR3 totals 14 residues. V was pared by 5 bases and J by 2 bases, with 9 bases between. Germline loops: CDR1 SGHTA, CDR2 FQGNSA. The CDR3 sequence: CASSDRDNTGELFF. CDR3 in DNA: TGTGCCAGCAGCGATCGGGACAACACCGGGGAGCTGTTTTTT. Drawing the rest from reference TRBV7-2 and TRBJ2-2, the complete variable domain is GAGVSQSPSNKVTEKGKDVELRCDPISGHTALYWYRQSLGQGLEFLIYFQGNSAPDKSGLPSDRFSAERTGGSVSTLTIQRTQQEDSAVYLCASSDRDNTGELFFGEGSRLTVL.

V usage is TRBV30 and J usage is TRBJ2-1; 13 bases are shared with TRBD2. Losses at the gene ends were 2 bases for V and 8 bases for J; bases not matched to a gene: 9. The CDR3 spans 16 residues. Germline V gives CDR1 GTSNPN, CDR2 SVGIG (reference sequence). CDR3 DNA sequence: TGTGCCTGGAGTTTCCCCCCCACTAGCGGGGGGGATGAGCAGTTCTTC. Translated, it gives CAWSFPPTSGGDEQFF.

The CDR3 region is CSAIQGLEETQYF. As DNA, the CDR3 is TGCAGCGCAATACAGGGTTTGGAAGAGACCCAGTACTTC. The rearrangement uses TRBV29-1 and TRBJ2-5; possibly TRBD1 for D (6 bases). This CDR3 has 13 residues. Germline CDR1 reads SQVTM; CDR2 reads ANQGSEA. V lost 7 bases and J 3 bases, leaving 15 bases between the germline ends.

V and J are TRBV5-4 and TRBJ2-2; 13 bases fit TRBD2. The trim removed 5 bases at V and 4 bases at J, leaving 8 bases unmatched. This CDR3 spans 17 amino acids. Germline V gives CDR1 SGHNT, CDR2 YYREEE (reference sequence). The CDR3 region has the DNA TGTGCCAGCAGTTCCACCGGACTAGCGGGAGTCACCGGGGAGCTGTTTTTT. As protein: CASSSTGLAGVTGELFF.

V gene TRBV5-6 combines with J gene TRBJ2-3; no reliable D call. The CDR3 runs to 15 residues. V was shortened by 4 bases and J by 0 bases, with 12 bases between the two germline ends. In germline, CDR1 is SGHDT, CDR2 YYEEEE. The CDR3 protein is CASSPRPMSTDTQYF. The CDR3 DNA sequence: TGTGCCAGCAGCCCCCGACCGATGAGCACAGATACGCAGTATTTT.

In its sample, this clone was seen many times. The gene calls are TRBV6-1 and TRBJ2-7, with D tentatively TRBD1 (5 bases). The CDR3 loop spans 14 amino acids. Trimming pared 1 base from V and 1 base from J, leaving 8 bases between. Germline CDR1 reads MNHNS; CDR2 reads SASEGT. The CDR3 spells CASSEGGDSYEQYF. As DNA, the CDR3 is TGTGCCAGCAGTGAAGGGGGCGATTCCTACGAGCAGTACTTC.

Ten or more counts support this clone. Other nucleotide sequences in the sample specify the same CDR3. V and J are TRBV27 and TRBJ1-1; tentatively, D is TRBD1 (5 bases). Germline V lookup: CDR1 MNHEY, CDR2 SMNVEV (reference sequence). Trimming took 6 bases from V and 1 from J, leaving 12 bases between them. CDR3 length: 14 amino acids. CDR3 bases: TGTGCCAGCAGCTTCGACAGAACGAACACTGAAGCTTTCTTT. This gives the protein CASSFDRTNTEAFF.

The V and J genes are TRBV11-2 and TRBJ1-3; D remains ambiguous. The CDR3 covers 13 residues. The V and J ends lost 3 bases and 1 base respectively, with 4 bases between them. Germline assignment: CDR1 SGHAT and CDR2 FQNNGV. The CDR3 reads CASSLRSGNTIYF. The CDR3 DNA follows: TGTGCCAGCAGCTTGCGGTCTGGAAACACCATATATTTT.

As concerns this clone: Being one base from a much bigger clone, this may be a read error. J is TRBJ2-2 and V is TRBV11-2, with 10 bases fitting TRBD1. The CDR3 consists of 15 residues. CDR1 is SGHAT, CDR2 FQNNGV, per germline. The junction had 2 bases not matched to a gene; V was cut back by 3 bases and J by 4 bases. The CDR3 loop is CASSFRTGGTGELFF. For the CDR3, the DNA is TGTGCCAGCAGCTTTAGGACAGGGGGCACCGGGGAGCTGTTTTTT. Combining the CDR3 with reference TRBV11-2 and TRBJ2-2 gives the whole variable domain EAGVAQSPRYKIIEKRQSVAFWCNPISGHATLYWYQQILGQGPKLLIQFQNNGVVDDSQLPKDRFSAERLKGVDSTLKIQPAKLEDSAVYLCASSFRTGGTGELFFGEGSRLTVL.

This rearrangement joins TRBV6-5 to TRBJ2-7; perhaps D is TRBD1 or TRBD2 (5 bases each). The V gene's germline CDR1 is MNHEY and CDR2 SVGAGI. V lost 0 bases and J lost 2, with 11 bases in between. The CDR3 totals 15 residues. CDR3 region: CASSYSRDRAYEQYF. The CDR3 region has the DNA TGTGCCAGCAGTTACTCGAGGGACCGAGCCTACGAGCAGTACTTC.